This T cell receptor (beta chain) derives from a study of blood T cells in healthy people across ages. Study outcomes and limitations: The long-lived group displayed more naive CD4+ cells, plus higher diversity, than the aged donors did. TCR beta diversity tracked closely with naive T cell percentage.

Through a sample-barcoded 5' primer and a J-beta primer mix, a second PCR was run for 7 to 11 cycles. In TCRdb, the 5' RACE reads were re-called with MiXCR into one record per CDR3 protein. Altogether 790,000 or so distinct CDR3 sequences are present, about 56% being singletons, with the ten largest covering roughly 24%. There are 16 residues in the CDR3. Unmatched junction bases numbered 10, after V lost 5 bases and J lost 7 bases. Germline CDR1 reads SGHRS; CDR2 reads YFSETQ. Concerning this clonotype: Its antigen remains unidentified.

The sample consisted of blood. The V and J genes are TRBV5-1 and TRBJ1-6, with 9 bases that match TRBD1. This clonotype was obtained from a man aged 35 to 55 in good health. DNA of the CDR3: TGCGCCAGCAGGCTATGCCCGGGACAGGGCAATTCACCCCTCCACTTT. It yields the protein CASRLCPGQGNSPLHF.